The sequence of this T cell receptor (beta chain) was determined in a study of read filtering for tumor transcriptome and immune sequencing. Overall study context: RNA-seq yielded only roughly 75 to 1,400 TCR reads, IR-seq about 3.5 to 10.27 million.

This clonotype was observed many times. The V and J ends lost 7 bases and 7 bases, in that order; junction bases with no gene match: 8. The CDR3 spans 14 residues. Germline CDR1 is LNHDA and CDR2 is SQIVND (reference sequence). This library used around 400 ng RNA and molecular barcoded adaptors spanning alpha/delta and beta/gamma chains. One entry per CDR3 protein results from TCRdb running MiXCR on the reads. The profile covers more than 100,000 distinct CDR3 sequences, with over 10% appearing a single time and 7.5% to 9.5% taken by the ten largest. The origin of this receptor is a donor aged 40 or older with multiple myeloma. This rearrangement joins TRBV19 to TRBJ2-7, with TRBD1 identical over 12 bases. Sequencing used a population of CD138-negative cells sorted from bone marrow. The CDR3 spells CASTPGQGAGEQYF. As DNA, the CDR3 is TGTGCCAGTACCCCGGGACAGGGGGCTGGGGAGCAGTACTTC. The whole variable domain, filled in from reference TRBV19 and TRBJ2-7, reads DGGITQSPKYLFRKEGQNVTLSCEQNLNHDAMYWYRQDPGQGLRLIYYSQIVNDFQKGDIAEGYSVSREKKESFPLTVTSAQKNPTAFYLCASTPGQGAGEQYFGPGTRLTVT.